Each of the 21 T cell receptor beta chains below was sequenced from the same sample in a study of blood T cell repertoires in COVID-19. Generated by immunoSEQ multiplex PCR, the TCRdb table keeps only in-frame clones and is missing some. Of roughly 150,000 clones in the sample, over 75% are singletons; the top ten hold roughly 45%. Input material: peripheral blood. Receptors were obtained from a human donor in a cohort sampled during active COVID-19.

This clone has a single count. The J gene is TRBJ1-1, the V gene TRBV5-6, with 8 bases fitting TRBD1. CDR1 and CDR2 from the germline V gene are SGHDT and YYEEEE. The V gene end was trimmed by 2 bases and the J gene end by 6 bases; junction bases not matched to a gene: 6. This CDR3 spans 14 amino acids. The CDR3, as DNA: TGTGCCAGCAGCTTAACAGGGGGAACAGCTGAAGCTTTCTTT. Translated, it gives CASSLTGGTAEAFF.

The chain employs TRBV7-2 and TRBJ1-6; D gene ambiguous. In germline, CDR1 is SGHTA, CDR2 FQGNSA. V shed 5 bases and J shed 3 bases, with 8 bases lying between them. The CDR3 runs 14 residues. In DNA form, the CDR3 reads TGTGCCAGCAGCGACCGGGACTATAATTCACCCCTCCACTTT. Residues: CASSDRDYNSPLHF.

The chain employs TRBV20-1 and TRBJ2-1, with D tentatively TRBD2 (6 bases). Germline V gene lookup returns CDR1 DFQATT and CDR2 SNEGSKA (reference sequence). There are 14 residues in the CDR3. Trimming stripped 3 bases from V and 3 bases from J, with 12 bases between. The CDR3 nucleotides are TGCAGTGCTAGTCCTGGGCGGGGCTACAATGAGCAGTTCTTC. This translates into CSASPGRGYNEQFF.

Of note for this clone: The same CDR3 is also encoded by other DNA sequences in this sample. V gene TRBV7-9 combines with J gene TRBJ2-3; the D gene is possibly TRBD2 (5 bases). The CDR3 runs to 14 residues. Trimming stripped 5 bases from V and 4 bases from J, with 13 bases between. Germline lookup yields CDR1 SEHNR and CDR2 FQNEAQ (reference sequence). The CDR3 nucleotides are TGTGCCAGCAGCCTAACGAGCGGTTCAGATACGCAGTATTTT. It codes for CASSLTSGSDTQYF.

CDR3: CASSAYRNGYTF. As DNA, the CDR3 is TGTGCCAGCAGTGCTTACAGGAATGGCTACACCTTC. The chain uses TRBV12-3 or TRBV12-4 and TRBJ1-2; a weak D match, TRBD1 (5 bases). V was cut by 5 bases and J by 6 bases, with 10 bases left in between. This CDR3 contains 12 residues.

The chain uses TRBV27 and TRBJ2-1; D ambiguous. CDR1 is MNHEY, CDR2 SMNVEV, per germline (reference sequence). V lost 2 bases to trimming and J lost 7 bases, with 3 bases between them. The CDR3 sequence is 11 residues long. The CDR3 nucleotides are TGTGCCAGCAGTTTACTGAATGAGCAGTTCTTC. Its translation: CASSLLNEQFF.

The V and J genes are TRBV19 and TRBJ2-5; possibly TRBD1 for D (6 bases). Germline CDR1 reads LNHDA; CDR2 reads SQIVND (reference sequence). There are 15 residues in the CDR3. Trimming shortened V by 5 bases and J by 5 bases, and 18 bases separated the two germline ends. CDR3 in amino acids: CASSSRQDQWETQYF. CDR3 DNA sequence: TGTGCCAGTAGTTCCCGACAGGACCAGTGGGAGACCCAGTACTTC.

The chain has TRBV7-2 and TRBJ1-4; possible D gene TRBD1, 6 bases. This CDR3 comprises 14 residues. Germline V gene lookup returns CDR1 SGHTA and CDR2 FQGNSA. Trimming removed 5 bases from V and 10 bases from J, with 17 bases in between. The CDR3 sequence: CASSTYSGGPKLFF. The CDR3 DNA sequence: TGTGCCAGCAGCACCTACAGCGGGGGGCCAAAACTGTTTTTT. Full variable domain (outside the CDR3, taken from reference TRBV7-2 and TRBJ1-4): GAGVSQSPSNKVTEKGKDVELRCDPISGHTALYWYRQSLGQGLEFLIYFQGNSAPDKSGLPSDRFSAERTGGSVSTLTIQRTQQEDSAVYLCASSTYSGGPKLFFGSGTQLSVL.

This sequence joins TRBV18 and TRBJ2-1; 9 nucleotides agree with TRBD2. The V and J ends lost 4 bases and 12 bases, in that order; junction bases with no gene match: 13. CDR1 and CDR2 (germline): KGHSH, LQKENI. This CDR3 spans 15 amino acids. The CDR3 DNA follows: TGTGCCAGCTCACTAGGGACTAGCAGCCTCGGGGGGCAGTTCTTC. Encoded protein: CASSLGTSSLGGQFF.

V usage is TRBV6-5 and J usage is TRBJ1-4; 8 positions agree with TRBD1. V shed 6 bases and J 4 bases; nucleotides not matched to a gene: 4. This CDR3 has 14 amino acids. Germline CDR1 reads MNHEY; CDR2 reads SVGAGI. DNA for the CDR3: TGTGCCAGCAGACTCGGACAGGGTAATGAAAAACTGTTTTTT. This codes for CASRLGQGNEKLFF.

This clone was detected once. V usage is TRBV5-1 and J usage is TRBJ2-2; D may be TRBD2 (6 bases). This CDR3 has 16 residues. Trimming pared 0 bases from V and 2 bases from J, leaving 11 bases between. Germline V gene lookup returns CDR1 SGHRS and CDR2 YFSETQ. In nucleotides, the CDR3 is TGCGCCAGCAGCTTGGCCATTAGCGGAAACACCGGGGAGCTGTTTTTT. This codes for CASSLAISGNTGELFF.

About this clone itself: Other DNA sequences within the sample encode an identical CDR3. This chain links TRBV7-2 with TRBJ2-1; 10 nucleotides align to TRBD2. Looked up from germline, CDR1 is SGHTA and CDR2 is FQGNSA. CDR3 size: 15 residues. The ends lost 3 bases at V and 6 bases at J; junction bases unmatched: 5. The CDR3, as DNA: TGTGCCAGCAGCTTGGCAGCGGGAGGGGGCAATGAGCAGTTCTTC. This encodes CASSLAAGGGNEQFF. Looking up the rest from reference TRBV7-2 and TRBJ2-1 gives the full variable domain: GAGVSQSPSNKVTEKGKDVELRCDPISGHTALYWYRQSLGQGLEFLIYFQGNSAPDKSGLPSDRFSAERTGGSVSTLTIQRTQQEDSAVYLCASSLAAGGGNEQFFGPGTRLTVL.

The V gene is TRBV16, the J gene TRBJ2-7; 8 positions agree with TRBD1. V lost 1 base and J lost 6; bases outside the gene matches: 5. The CDR3 has 14 amino acids. CDR1 and CDR2 from the germline V gene are KGHSY and FQNENV. The CDR3 sequence: CASSQYTGGSEQYF. CDR3 bases: TGTGCCAGCAGCCAATATACAGGGGGAAGCGAGCAGTACTTC.

The CDR3 sequence: CATSRGTGRLFF. The DNA of the CDR3 is TGTGCCACCAGCAGAGGGACAGGGAGGCTGTTTTTT. This chain connects TRBV15 to TRBJ1-4; TRBD1 matches 8 bases. The V gene's germline CDR1 is LNHNV and CDR2 YYDKDF (reference sequence). The length of the CDR3 is 12 residues. The junction had 3 bases not matched to a gene; V was cut back by 1 base and J by 14 bases.

The chain couples TRBV9 to TRBJ2-4, with D possibly being TRBD2 (6 bases). The CDR3 runs to 16 residues. V lost 2 bases, J lost 5 bases, and 17 bases lay in between. CDR1 is SGDLS and CDR2 is YYNGEE in the germline V gene. The CDR3 protein is CASSVEDTGGENIQYF. DNA for the CDR3: TGTGCCAGCAGCGTTGAGGACACAGGCGGGGAAAACATTCAGTACTTC.

The chain recombines TRBV18 with TRBJ1-1; possibly TRBD1 for D (5 bases). CDR3 size: 16 residues. Trimming shortened V by 1 base and J by 4 bases, and 16 bases separated the two germline ends. CDR1 KGHSH and CDR2 LQKENI come from the germline V gene. CDR3 coding DNA: TGTGCCAGCTCACCACTAATCCCTGGGAGGGGCACTGAAGCTTTCTTT. Its protein product is CASSPLIPGRGTEAFF.

Concerning this clone: The same CDR3 can be traced to other DNA sequences in this sample. The CDR3, as DNA: TGTGCCAGCAGCTTGAACAGGAACACTGAAGCTTTCTTT. Protein sequence: CASSLNRNTEAFF. The chain recombines TRBV11-2 with TRBJ1-1; D remains unclear. CDR1 SGHAT and CDR2 FQNNGV come from the germline V gene. Trimming left V 3 bases short and J 1 base short, with 6 bases between. The CDR3 extends over 13 amino acids.

This clone has just one count. This chain joins TRBV4-3 and TRBJ1-2, with a tentative D call TRBD1 (5 bases). Trimming took off 0 bases at V and 2 bases at J, with 7 bases between the two ends. Germline values: CDR1 LGHNA, CDR2 YSLEER. This CDR3 has 14 residues. CDR3 nucleotides: TGCGCCAGCAGCCAAGAGCCAGGGAACTATGGCTACACCTTC. This codes for CASSQEPGNYGYTF.

In DNA form, the CDR3 reads TGTGCCAGCAGCTTATACGGGAACACTGAAGCTTTCTTT. Residues: CASSLYGNTEAFF. The rearrangement uses TRBV7-2 and TRBJ1-1; the D is unclear. Germline CDR1 reads SGHTA; CDR2 reads FQGNSA. Trimming took off 2 bases at V and 1 base at J, with 5 bases between the two ends. The CDR3 is 13 residues long.

The chain has TRBV7-6 and TRBJ1-1, with D possibly being TRBD1 (5 bases). V was cut by 3 bases and J by 1 base, with 15 bases left in between. Germline CDR1 reads SGHVS; CDR2 reads FNYEAQ. CDR3 length equals 16 residues. The CDR3 is CASSFPVQGKNTEAFF. The CDR3 DNA sequence: TGTGCCAGCAGCTTCCCAGTGCAGGGTAAGAACACTGAAGCTTTCTTT.

This rearrangement joins TRBV7-9 to TRBJ2-3, with D possibly being TRBD2 (7 bases). The CDR3 is 16 amino acids. CDR1 is SEHNR, CDR2 FQNEAQ, per germline (reference sequence). Trimming stripped 5 bases from V and 6 bases from J, with 21 bases between. The CDR3 sequence: CASSPNGGGASDTQYF. The DNA for the CDR3 is TGTGCCAGCAGCCCGAATGGAGGGGGGGCCTCGGATACGCAGTATTTT.